This TCR beta chain stems from a study of blood T cells in healthy people across ages. Study information: Capture by template switching was about one barcoded beta molecule per two T cells.

In the case of this clonotype: The antigen remains undetermined.

Germline V gene sequence: CDR1 MNHNY, CDR2 SVGAGI (reference sequence). This CDR3 has 14 residues. V gave up 5 bases and J gave up 6 bases, with 17 bases separating them. Regarding the study as a whole: Long-lived and aged donors differed, with more naive CD4+ cells and higher diversity in the long-lived.

Primers used in a second PCR of roughly 7 to 11 cycles were a sample-barcoded 5' primer and a J-beta primer mix. MiXCR was run by TCRdb on the 5' RACE reads, yielding one entry per CDR3 protein. The table lists about 1.6 million distinct CDR3 sequences, 30% to 35% of them singletons, with roughly 12% in the top ten. Input material: blood. The TCR comes from a young woman in good health. The genes are TRBV6-6 and TRBJ2-7; D not resolved. CDR3 residues: CASSILGGLSEQYF. The CDR3 nucleotides are TGTGCCAGCAGTATCCTTGGCGGCCTCTCCGAGCAGTACTTC.